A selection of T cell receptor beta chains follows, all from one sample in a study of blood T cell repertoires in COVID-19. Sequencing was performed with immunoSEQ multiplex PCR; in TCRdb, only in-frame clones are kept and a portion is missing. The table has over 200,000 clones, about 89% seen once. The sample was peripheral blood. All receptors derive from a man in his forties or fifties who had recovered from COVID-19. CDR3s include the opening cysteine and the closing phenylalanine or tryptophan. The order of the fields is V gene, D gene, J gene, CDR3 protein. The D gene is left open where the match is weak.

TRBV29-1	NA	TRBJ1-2	CSVEDLRLGGYTF
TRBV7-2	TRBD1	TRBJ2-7	CASSPIRPGGIWEQYF
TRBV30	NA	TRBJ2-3	CAWSVLGLSTDTQYF
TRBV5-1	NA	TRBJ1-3	CASSLGQVVGGNTIYF
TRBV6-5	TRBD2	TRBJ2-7	CASSYGGVGTYEQYF
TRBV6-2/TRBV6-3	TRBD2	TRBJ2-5	CASSRGLAGAQETQYF
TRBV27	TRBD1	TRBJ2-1	CASSPQGKGSGNEQFF
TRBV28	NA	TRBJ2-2	CAAKEAGELFF
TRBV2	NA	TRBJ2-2	CASLGNTGELFF
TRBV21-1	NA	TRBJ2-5	CASSKGRAVQETQYF
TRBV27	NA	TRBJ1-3	CASSLTYSFGNTIYF
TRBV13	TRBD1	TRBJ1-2	CASSLGQGHYGYTF
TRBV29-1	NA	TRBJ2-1	CTIRRGLAGDEQFF
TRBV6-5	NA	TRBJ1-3	CASSYWGPFAGNTIYF
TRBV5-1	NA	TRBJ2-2	CASSQGGTGELFF
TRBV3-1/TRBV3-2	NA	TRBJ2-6	CASSQAFSGANVLTF
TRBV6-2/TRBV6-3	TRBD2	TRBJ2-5	CASSYSSGGETQYF
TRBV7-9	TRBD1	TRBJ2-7	CASTARDRGGEQYF
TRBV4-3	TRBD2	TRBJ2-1	CASSQGLTSGRKYEQFF
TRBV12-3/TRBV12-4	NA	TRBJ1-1	CASSVTVEAFF
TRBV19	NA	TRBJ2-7	CASSIMEGAYEQYF
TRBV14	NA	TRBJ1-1	CASRPLRGPMNTEAFF
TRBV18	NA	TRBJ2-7	CASSPFLSEQYF
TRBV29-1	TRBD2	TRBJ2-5	CSVGTSGRKIGETQYF
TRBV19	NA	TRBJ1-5	CASSIASYQPQHF
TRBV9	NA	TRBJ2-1	CASSVTSDEQFF
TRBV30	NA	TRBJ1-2	CAWSVISSGYTF
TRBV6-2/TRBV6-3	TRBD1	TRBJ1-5	CASSWDRDNQPQHF
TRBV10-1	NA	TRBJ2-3	CATSSGGADTQYF
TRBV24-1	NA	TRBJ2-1	CATSDFRGEQFF
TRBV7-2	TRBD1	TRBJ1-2	CASSSPFPGTGGGGYTF
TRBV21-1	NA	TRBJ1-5	CASSLACRENQPQHF
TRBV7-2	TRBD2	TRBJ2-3	CASSFRGGRTDTQYF
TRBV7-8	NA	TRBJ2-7	CASSLAGESHEQYF
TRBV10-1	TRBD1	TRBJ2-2	CARGTGGTGELFF
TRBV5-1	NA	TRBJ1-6	CASSLGRADKALHF
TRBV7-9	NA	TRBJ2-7	CASSLNGGTYEQYF
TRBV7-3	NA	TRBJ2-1	CASSPSRSNEQFF
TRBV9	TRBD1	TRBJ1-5	CASSAGGGNQPQHF
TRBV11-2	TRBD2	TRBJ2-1	CASSLAGLAGVEQFF
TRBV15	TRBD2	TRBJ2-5	CATSFSGGGWMETQYF
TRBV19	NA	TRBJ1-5	CASTLPAGQPQHF
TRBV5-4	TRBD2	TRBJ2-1	CASSPPGGTRRNNEQFF
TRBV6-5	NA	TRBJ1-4	CASRRGQGTNEKLFF
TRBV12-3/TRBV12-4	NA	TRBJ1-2	CASSLEYNYGYTF
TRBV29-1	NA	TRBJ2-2	CSVGDYRATGELFF
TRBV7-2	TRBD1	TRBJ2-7	CASSGPDRQKQYF
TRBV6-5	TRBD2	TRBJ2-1	CASRGLAGARNEQFF
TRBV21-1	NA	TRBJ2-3	CASSNRAGGTDTQYF
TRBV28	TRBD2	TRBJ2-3	CASPGRGRAVDTQYF
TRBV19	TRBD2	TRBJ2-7	CASSGRLAGFSYEQYF
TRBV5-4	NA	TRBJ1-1	CASSLGEEWNTEAFF
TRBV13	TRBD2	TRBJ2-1	CASSPGDYHNEQFF
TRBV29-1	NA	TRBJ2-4	CSVYAKNIQYF
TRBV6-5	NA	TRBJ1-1	CASSYQGRNTEAFF
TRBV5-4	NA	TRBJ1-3	CASSLGGAPGNTIYF
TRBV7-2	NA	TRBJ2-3	CASSLALAGAITDTQYF
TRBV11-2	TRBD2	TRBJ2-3	CASSLGTSGGYTQYF
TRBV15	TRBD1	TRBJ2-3	CATSTRGLGDTQYF
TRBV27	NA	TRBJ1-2	CASSTFRGNYGYTF